The next 17 T cell receptor beta chains were all read from a single sample in a study of low-dose radiotherapy and immunotherapy resistance in tumors. The time point was: after trial treatment. Specified treatment: LDRT plus nivolumab, ipilimumab, low-dose cyclophosphamide and aspirin (RACIN trial). First-strand cDNA relied on TRAV- and TRBV-specific primers spanning alpha and beta chains. Both a constant-region primer and a V-primer adapter served to amplify TCRs across roughly 22 PCR cycles. TCRdb recomputed calls from the reads with MiXCR, one row per CDR3 protein. The data contain around 60,000 distinct CDR3 sequences, about a quarter of them singletons. Specimen: PBMCs, collected after low-dose radiotherapy plus immunotherapy. The receptors were gathered from a male donor with prostate cancer.

At least ten counts were recorded for this clonotype. The genes are TRBV14 and TRBJ2-3; D is perhaps TRBD2 (5 bases). This CDR3 spans 15 amino acids. Trimming removed 8 bases from V and 6 bases from J, with 21 bases in between. Germline V gene sequence: CDR1 SGHDN, CDR2 FVKESK. Here the CDR3 reads CASALVPGRRDTQYF. CDR3 coding DNA: TGTGCCAGCGCTCTGGTGCCGGGCAGGAGGGATACGCAGTATTTT.

This clonotype was counted at least ten times. This rearrangement joins TRBV12-3 or TRBV12-4 to TRBJ2-7, with 7 bases fitting TRBD1. This CDR3 has 14 residues. Germline trimming cut 2 bases from V and 3 bases from J; bases unmatched to any gene: 4. CDR3 coding DNA: TGTGCCAGCAGTTTATCCCGACAGGGCTACGAGCAGTACTTC. It translates to CASSLSRQGYEQYF.

For this clonotype: This is likely an artifact of a read error, given a far larger clone one base away. The chain couples TRBV6-2 or TRBV6-3 to TRBJ1-1; D possibly corresponds to TRBD1 (5 bases). CDR3 length: 16 amino acids. The germline V gene has CDR1 MNHEY and CDR2 SVGEGT. CDR3 in amino acids: CACSYSGWGENTEAFF. The CDR3 nucleotides read TGTGCCTGCAGTTACTCCGGATGGGGGGAGAACACTGAAGCTTTCTTT.

This clonotype was recorded many times. The genes are TRBV25-1 and TRBJ2-3; TRBD2 aligns across 10 bases. V trimming: 6 bases; J trimming: 6 bases; junction bases outside the gene matches: 3. This CDR3 has 13 residues. Per the germline V gene, CDR1 is MGHDK and CDR2 is SYGVNS. The CDR3 coding sequence is TGTGCCAGCAGGTTTAGCGGGAGGGATACGCAGTATTTT. It specifies CASRFSGRDTQYF. The entire variable domain, with the rest obtained from reference TRBV25-1 and TRBJ2-3, is as follows: EADIYQTPRYLVIGTGKKITLECSQTMGHDKMYWYQQDPGMELHLIHYSYGVNSTEKGDLSSESTVSRIRTEHFPLTLESARPSHTSQYLCASRFSGRDTQYFGPGTRLTVL.

This clonotype was recorded a few times. The chain couples TRBV5-1 to TRBJ1-1, with D unclear. V lost 1 base, J lost 2 bases, and 12 bases lay in between. The CDR3 length is 15 residues. The V gene's germline CDR1 is SGHRS and CDR2 YFSETQ. The CDR3 nucleotides are TGCGCCAGCAGCTTGCGACAAGCCGGAAACACTGAAGCTTTCTTT. Protein product: CASSLRQAGNTEAFF.

The table lists this clonotype with many counts. This chain connects TRBV15 to TRBJ2-7, with D perhaps TRBD1 (5 bases). The CDR3 covers 15 residues. Looked up from germline, CDR1 is LNHNV and CDR2 is YYDKDF (reference sequence). Trimming stripped 4 bases from V and 4 bases from J, with 17 bases between. CDR3 sequence (DNA): TGTGCCACCAGCAATTACCCGGCAGGGTCTTACGAGCAGTACTTC. Amino acids: CATSNYPAGSYEQYF. Variable domain in full (rest from reference TRBV15 and TRBJ2-7): DAMVIQNPRYQVTQFGKPVTLSCSQTLNHNVMYWYQQKSSQAPKLLFHYYDKDFNNEADTPDNFQSRRPNTSFCFLDIRSPGLGDTAMYLCATSNYPAGSYEQYFGPGTRLTVT.

This clonotype came up many times. The rearrangement links TRBV7-9 to TRBJ2-5, with 9 bases lining up with TRBD1. This CDR3 spans 14 amino acids. V lost 5 bases and J lost 5; bases outside the gene matches: 6. Per germline, CDR1 SEHNR and CDR2 FQNEAQ (reference sequence). The chain's CDR3 is CASSRTGEVETQYF. The CDR3 DNA follows: TGTGCCAGCAGCAGGACAGGGGAGGTTGAGACCCAGTACTTC.

This clonotype occurred many times. The chain combines TRBV3-1 with TRBJ2-7, with D tentatively TRBD1 (6 bases). The CDR3 runs 14 residues. Germline-derived CDR1 and CDR2 are LGHDT and YNNKEL (reference sequence). Between the trimmed V and J ends, which lost 1 base and 5 bases, there was a span of 12 bases. This chain's CDR3 is CASSQGTRDNEQYF. The CDR3 DNA reads TGTGCCAGCAGCCAAGGGACAAGGGACAACGAGCAGTACTTC.

This clonotype was detected many times. The rearrangement joins TRBV5-4 to TRBJ2-7; 15 bases agree with TRBD2. Germline lookup yields CDR1 SGHNT and CDR2 YYREEE (reference sequence). With 4 bases clipped from V and 3 bases from J, the junction kept 2 bases outside the gene matches. The CDR3 has 15 amino acids. The chain's CDR3 is CASSGLAGGFYEQYF. CDR3 bases: TGTGCCAGCAGCGGACTAGCGGGAGGGTTCTACGAGCAGTACTTC.

About this clonotype: Only one base separates this from a far larger clonotype, so it likely reflects a read error. The gene calls are TRBV6-8 and TRBJ2-2, with a tentative D call TRBD2 (6 bases). The CDR3 sequence is 12 residues long. Germline V gene lookup returns CDR1 MNHGY and CDR2 SAAAGT. In DNA form, the CDR3 reads TGTGCCAGCAGAATTGACACCGGGGGGCTGTTTTTT. Amino acids: CASRIDTGGLFF.

This clonotype was seen at least ten times. The V and J genes are TRBV5-1 and TRBJ2-3; TRBD2 matches at 8 bases. Per germline, CDR1 SGHRS and CDR2 YFSETQ. Trimming cost V 1 base and J 6 bases; bases outside gene matches: 7. The CDR3 consists of 15 residues. Here the CDR3 reads CASSLSGGPVDTQYF. CDR3 bases: TGCGCCAGCAGCTTGAGCGGGGGCCCTGTTGATACGCAGTATTTT.

Ten or more counts support this clonotype. This rearrangement joins TRBV28 to TRBJ2-7; TRBD2 aligns across 7 bases. Germline V CDR1 and CDR2: MDHEN, SYDVKM. Trimming cost V 8 bases and J 4 bases; bases outside gene matches: 5. The CDR3 extends over 12 amino acids. CDR3: CASYRAGYEQYF. The DNA of the CDR3 is TGTGCCAGCTACAGAGCGGGGTACGAGCAGTACTTC. The variable domain in full, with the rest retrieved from reference TRBV28 and TRBJ2-7, is DVKVTQSSRYLVKRTGEKVFLECVQDMDHENMFWYRQDPGLGLRLIYFSYDVKMKEKGDIPEGYSVSREKKERFSLILESASTNQTSMYLCASYRAGYEQYFGPGTRLTVT.

Ten or more counts support this clonotype. One end of the junction varies from germline; a read error may be responsible. This chain joins TRBV11-2 and TRBJ2-7; TRBD2 agrees at 7 bases. The V gene's germline CDR1 is SGHAT and CDR2 FQNNGV. The CDR3 totals 13 residues. The CDR3, as DNA: TGTGCCAGCAGCTTAGCTGCTAGCGGAGAGAAAAACTTC. Amino acids: CASSLAASGEKNF.

This clonotype was observed many times. DNA for the CDR3: TGTGCCAGCAGTTTATGGCAGGGTCCCAATCAGCCCCAGCATTTT. Translating gives CASSLWQGPNQPQHF. The rearrangement joins TRBV27 to TRBJ1-5; D perhaps matches TRBD1 (5 bases). CDR3 length: 15 amino acids. The V end lost 1 base, the J end lost 3 bases, and 10 bases lay between the germline ends. Germline CDR1 MNHEY, CDR2 SMNVEV (reference sequence).

Remarks on this clonotype: Mismatch with germline at one junction end may stem from a read error. This chain connects TRBV6-4 to TRBJ2-1; D is unclear. The CDR3 extends over 15 amino acids. Germline-derived CDR1 and CDR2 are MRHNA and SNTAGT. The CDR3 DNA reads as TGTGCCAGCAGTTTAGACCATAGCTCCCACAATGATCAGTTCTTC. This translates into CASSLDHSSHNDQFF.

This clonotype occurred many times. The genes are TRBV30 and TRBJ1-2; 7 bases align to TRBD1. The CDR3 is made up of 16 amino acids. Looked up from germline, CDR1 is GTSNPN and CDR2 is SVGIG (reference sequence). Trimming at V came to 3 bases and at J to 4 bases, leaving 14 bases not matched to a gene. CDR3 sequence: CAWSDAPGQRLYGYTF. The DNA for the CDR3 is TGTGCCTGGAGCGATGCCCCGGGACAGAGGCTCTATGGCTACACCTTC.

This clonotype was recorded at least ten times. This chain connects TRBV23-1 to TRBJ1-1; 8 nucleotides match TRBD1. TRBV23-1 is given ORF status, its function remaining uncertain. Losses at the gene ends were 6 bases for V and 2 bases for J; bases not matched to a gene: 5. This CDR3 contains 14 residues. The CDR3 DNA reads as TGCGCCAGCAGGAATGACAGGGGCAACACTGAAGCTTTCTTT. It specifies CASRNDRGNTEAFF.